This is a list of T cell receptor beta chains from one sample in a study of blood T cell repertoires in COVID-19. Assay used: immunoSEQ multiplex PCR; TCRdb lists only in-frame clones, some missing. The sample yields about 200,000 clones, approximately 80% seen once. The sequencing input was peripheral blood. These receptors originate from a human donor with acute or convalescent COVID-19. The donor label of this sample is uncertain. The CDR3 runs from the conserved cysteine through the conserved F or W. The D gene is left open where the match is weak. Clone size is shown for a subset of rows, as once, few, many or a class of expanded clone.

v_call: TRBV5-4
clone_size: -
j_call: TRBJ2-3
d_call: -
cdr3_nt: TGTGCCAGCAGCTTGCCAGGGGCAGATACGCAGTATTTT
cdr3_aa: CASSLPGADTQYF

v_call: TRBV12-5
clone_size: -
j_call: TRBJ2-1
d_call: TRBD1
cdr3_nt: TGTGCTAGTGGGGGACAGCCTGGATCGGTTTACAATGAGCAGTTCTTC
cdr3_aa: CASGGQPGSVYNEQFF

v_call: TRBV6-4
clone_size: many
j_call: TRBJ1-5
d_call: -
cdr3_nt: TGTGCCAGCAGTGAGGACGTCGGGGGTCAGCCCCAGCATTTT
cdr3_aa: CASSEDVGGQPQHF

v_call: TRBV6-6
clone_size: -
j_call: TRBJ1-1
d_call: TRBD1
cdr3_nt: TGTGCCAGCATCCGAAACGACAGGGGGCAGGGGGCTGAAGCTTTCTTT
cdr3_aa: CASIRNDRGQGAEAFF

v_call: TRBV18
clone_size: once
j_call: TRBJ2-5
d_call: TRBD1
cdr3_nt: TGTGCCAGCTCACTAGCCGGGACAGGTCAAGAGACCCAGTACTTC
cdr3_aa: CASSLAGTGQETQYF

v_call: TRBV19
clone_size: -
j_call: TRBJ1-1
d_call: TRBD1
cdr3_nt: TGTGCCAGTAGTATAGTAGGGGGCCAGGGCACTGAAGCTTTCTTT
cdr3_aa: CASSIVGGQGTEAFF

v_call: TRBV3-1/TRBV3-2
clone_size: -
j_call: TRBJ2-3
d_call: TRBD2
cdr3_nt: TGTGCCAGCAGCCTAACTAGCGGAGAGGGAGATACGCAGTATTTT
cdr3_aa: CASSLTSGEGDTQYF

v_call: TRBV4-2
clone_size: -
j_call: TRBJ2-1
d_call: -
cdr3_nt: TGTGCCAGCAGCCAGCCGGGGATTGAGCAGTTCTTC
cdr3_aa: CASSQPGIEQFF

v_call: TRBV6-5
clone_size: -
j_call: TRBJ1-4
d_call: -
cdr3_nt: TGTGCCACTCGACAGAACATAAATGAAAAACTGTTTTTT
cdr3_aa: CATRQNINEKLFF

v_call: TRBV6-2/TRBV6-3
clone_size: -
j_call: TRBJ2-3
d_call: TRBD2
cdr3_nt: TGTGCCAGCAGTTACTCGACGGGCGGGAGTGGAGATACGCAGTATTTT
cdr3_aa: CASSYSTGGSGDTQYF

v_call: TRBV3-1/TRBV3-2
clone_size: -
j_call: TRBJ2-1
d_call: -
cdr3_nt: TGTGCCAGCAGCCCCCAGGACTTGGGCGGGCATGAGCAGTTCTTC
cdr3_aa: CASSPQDLGGHEQFF

v_call: TRBV7-2
clone_size: -
j_call: TRBJ1-2
d_call: -
cdr3_nt: TGTGCCAGCAGCTTCAGTGGCTATGGCTACACCTTC
cdr3_aa: CASSFSGYGYTF

v_call: TRBV20-1
clone_size: -
j_call: TRBJ1-5
d_call: -
cdr3_nt: TGCAGTGCTAGTTGGGCAGGGGCGGGCAATCAGCCCCAGCATTTT
cdr3_aa: CSASWAGAGNQPQHF

v_call: TRBV28
clone_size: -
j_call: TRBJ2-7
d_call: -
cdr3_nt: TGTGCCAGCAGTTTCCCTAGCCGCTACGAGCAGTACTTC
cdr3_aa: CASSFPSRYEQYF

v_call: TRBV19
clone_size: few
j_call: TRBJ1-5
d_call: TRBD1
cdr3_nt: TGTGCCAGTAGCGTAGTTCGGGACAGGGTCAATCAGCCCCAGCATTTT
cdr3_aa: CASSVVRDRVNQPQHF

v_call: TRBV2
clone_size: -
j_call: TRBJ2-3
d_call: TRBD2
cdr3_nt: TGTGCCAGCAGTGACTCGGGACTAGTGGGGGAGAGGCAGTATTTT
cdr3_aa: CASSDSGLVGERQYF

v_call: TRBV2
clone_size: -
j_call: TRBJ1-5
d_call: -
cdr3_nt: TGTGCCAGCAGTGAATCCGGTTATAGCAATCAGCCCCAGCATTTT
cdr3_aa: CASSESGYSNQPQHF

v_call: TRBV20-1
clone_size: -
j_call: TRBJ1-1
d_call: -
cdr3_nt: TGCAGTGCACAGAGGTTGGGGACACCATTCTTT
cdr3_aa: CSAQRLGTPFF

v_call: TRBV24-1
clone_size: -
j_call: TRBJ2-2
d_call: TRBD1
cdr3_nt: TGTGCCACCACGGGACAGACGAACACCGGGGAGCTGTTTTTT
cdr3_aa: CATTGQTNTGELFF

v_call: TRBV2
clone_size: once
j_call: TRBJ1-6
d_call: TRBD1
cdr3_nt: TGTGCCAGCACGGGACAGGGGGAGGCACCCCTCCACTTT
cdr3_aa: CASTGQGEAPLHF

v_call: TRBV7-9
clone_size: -
j_call: TRBJ1-2
d_call: TRBD1
cdr3_nt: TGTGCCAGCAGCTACTCAGGGGGCGCGTATGGCTACACCTTC
cdr3_aa: CASSYSGGAYGYTF

v_call: TRBV6-1
clone_size: -
j_call: TRBJ1-4
d_call: -
cdr3_nt: TGTGCCAGCAGTTCCGGGACATCTAATGAAAAACTGTTTTTT
cdr3_aa: CASSSGTSNEKLFF

v_call: TRBV4-1
clone_size: -
j_call: TRBJ1-5
d_call: TRBD1
cdr3_nt: TGCGCCAGCAGCCTCACAGTCGACCGGACAGGGGACGGTCAGCCCCAGCATTTT
cdr3_aa: CASSLTVDRTGDGQPQHF

v_call: TRBV5-4
clone_size: -
j_call: TRBJ2-7
d_call: TRBD1
cdr3_nt: TGTGCCAGCAGCTTGAACCCGGACAGGGGTACCTACGAGCAGTACTTC
cdr3_aa: CASSLNPDRGTYEQYF

v_call: TRBV4-3
clone_size: -
j_call: TRBJ1-4
d_call: -
cdr3_nt: TGCGCCAGCAGCCAAGATTCGAGGGTTGCAACTAATGAAAAACTGTTTTTT
cdr3_aa: CASSQDSRVATNEKLFF

v_call: TRBV6-2/TRBV6-3
clone_size: -
j_call: TRBJ2-7
d_call: TRBD2
cdr3_nt: TGTGCCAGCAGTCTCCGCGGGCGGGAGAACGAGCAGTACTTC
cdr3_aa: CASSLRGRENEQYF

v_call: TRBV30
clone_size: few
j_call: TRBJ1-2
d_call: -
cdr3_nt: TGTGCCTGGAGTGTACGTGACAGACGTAACTATGGCTACACCTTC
cdr3_aa: CAWSVRDRRNYGYTF

v_call: TRBV15
clone_size: few
j_call: TRBJ2-1
d_call: TRBD1
cdr3_nt: TGTGCCACCAGCAACGACAGGGGTCCCTACAATGAGCAGTTCTTC
cdr3_aa: CATSNDRGPYNEQFF

v_call: TRBV7-2
clone_size: -
j_call: TRBJ1-6
d_call: -
cdr3_nt: TGTGCCAGCAGCTTAAGAGGAGAGTTTTCACCCCTCCACTTT
cdr3_aa: CASSLRGEFSPLHF

v_call: TRBV30
clone_size: once
j_call: TRBJ1-5
d_call: -
cdr3_nt: TGTGCCTGGAGTATGGACCCCGGAGGTGATCCGCCCCAGCATTTT
cdr3_aa: CAWSMDPGGDPPQHF

v_call: TRBV6-5
clone_size: -
j_call: TRBJ2-2
d_call: -
cdr3_nt: TGTGCCAGCAGTTCCGGGCAGGGGAACACCGGGGAGCTGTTTTTT
cdr3_aa: CASSSGQGNTGELFF

v_call: TRBV5-1
clone_size: -
j_call: TRBJ2-5
d_call: -
cdr3_nt: TGCGCCAGCACGGAGGGACAGCCACAAGAGACCCAGTACTTC
cdr3_aa: CASTEGQPQETQYF

v_call: TRBV25-1
clone_size: -
j_call: TRBJ2-5
d_call: -
cdr3_nt: TGTGCCAGCAGTGCTACAGGGCGCGAGACCCAGTACTTC
cdr3_aa: CASSATGRETQYF

v_call: TRBV20-1
clone_size: -
j_call: TRBJ1-1
d_call: -
cdr3_nt: TGCAGTGCTAGAGATGAGGGAGCTTTCTTT
cdr3_aa: CSARDEGAFF

v_call: TRBV6-5
clone_size: -
j_call: TRBJ2-7
d_call: TRBD2
cdr3_nt: TGTGCCAGCAGTTCAGGACTAGCGGGTTCCTACGAGCAGTACTTC
cdr3_aa: CASSSGLAGSYEQYF

v_call: TRBV6-5
clone_size: -
j_call: TRBJ1-6
d_call: -
cdr3_nt: TGTGCCAGCAGCCCGGACAGCGCCGGTCCACCCCTCCACTTT
cdr3_aa: CASSPDSAGPPLHF

v_call: TRBV6-6
clone_size: -
j_call: TRBJ2-5
d_call: TRBD2
cdr3_nt: TGTGCCAGCAGGGCTAGCGGGAGCCAAGAGACCCAGTACTTC
cdr3_aa: CASRASGSQETQYF

v_call: TRBV2
clone_size: -
j_call: TRBJ2-4
d_call: TRBD2
cdr3_nt: TGTGCCAGCAGTGGGGGGGGAAACATTCAGTACTTC
cdr3_aa: CASSGGGNIQYF

v_call: TRBV2
clone_size: few
j_call: TRBJ2-7
d_call: TRBD2
cdr3_nt: TGTGCCAGCAGTGTAGGGCTAGCGGGCTACGAGCAGTACTTC
cdr3_aa: CASSVGLAGYEQYF

v_call: TRBV24-1
clone_size: -
j_call: TRBJ2-2
d_call: TRBD1
cdr3_nt: TGTGCCACCAGTGGCCCGGGACAGATCACCGGGGAGCTGTTTTTT
cdr3_aa: CATSGPGQITGELFF

v_call: TRBV9
clone_size: -
j_call: TRBJ2-1
d_call: -
cdr3_nt: TGTGCCAGCAGCCGAAGAGGGTACAATGAGCAGTTCTTC
cdr3_aa: CASSRRGYNEQFF

v_call: TRBV5-5
clone_size: -
j_call: TRBJ2-7
d_call: -
cdr3_nt: TGTGCCAGCAGCTCGGGACAAAGCTACGAGCAGTACTTC
cdr3_aa: CASSSGQSYEQYF

v_call: TRBV7-9
clone_size: -
j_call: TRBJ2-7
d_call: TRBD1
cdr3_nt: TGTGCCAGCACCAACAGGGGGCCCGTCTCCTACGAGCAGTACTTC
cdr3_aa: CASTNRGPVSYEQYF

v_call: TRBV6-5
clone_size: -
j_call: TRBJ2-7
d_call: TRBD2
cdr3_nt: TGTGCCAGCAGTAGACCCGGGACTAGTTATCGCGAGCAGTACTTC
cdr3_aa: CASSRPGTSYREQYF

v_call: TRBV6-2/TRBV6-3
clone_size: -
j_call: TRBJ2-7
d_call: TRBD1
cdr3_nt: TGTGCCAGCAGTTACTCGAATCCAATCGGACAGGGATCCTACGAGCAGTACTTC
cdr3_aa: CASSYSNPIGQGSYEQYF

v_call: TRBV3-1/TRBV3-2
clone_size: -
j_call: TRBJ2-2
d_call: TRBD2
cdr3_nt: TGTGCCAGCAGCCCGACTAGCGGGACCGGGGAGCTGTTTTTT
cdr3_aa: CASSPTSGTGELFF

v_call: TRBV19
clone_size: once
j_call: TRBJ2-7
d_call: TRBD2
cdr3_nt: TGTGCCAGTAGTGACCCTAGCGGGAGGGGCCCCTACGAGCAGTACTTC
cdr3_aa: CASSDPSGRGPYEQYF

v_call: TRBV6-4
clone_size: -
j_call: TRBJ2-1
d_call: -
cdr3_nt: TGTGCCAGCAGTGAGGACTACCGTCGCGGTGAGCAGTTCTTC
cdr3_aa: CASSEDYRRGEQFF

v_call: TRBV18
clone_size: -
j_call: TRBJ2-3
d_call: TRBD2
cdr3_nt: TGTGCCAGCTCACCACCGGGACTAGCGGGAGGAGATACGCAGTATTTT
cdr3_aa: CASSPPGLAGGDTQYF

v_call: TRBV4-2
clone_size: few
j_call: TRBJ2-2
d_call: -
cdr3_nt: TGTGCCAGCAGCCAACCAGGGGCGAACACCGGGGAGCTGTTTTTT
cdr3_aa: CASSQPGANTGELFF

v_call: TRBV5-1
clone_size: -
j_call: TRBJ1-3
d_call: TRBD1
cdr3_nt: TGCGCCAGCAGCTTGGGCGGGACAGGAACTGGAAACACCATATATTTT
cdr3_aa: CASSLGGTGTGNTIYF

v_call: TRBV5-1
clone_size: -
j_call: TRBJ2-1
d_call: TRBD2
cdr3_nt: TGCGCCAGCGGTCGGGGAGGGGACTACAATGAGCAGTTCTTC
cdr3_aa: CASGRGGDYNEQFF

v_call: TRBV28
clone_size: once
j_call: TRBJ1-1
d_call: -
cdr3_nt: TGTGCCAGCAGCCTCCTTACGGGAATGAACACTGAAGCTTTCTTT
cdr3_aa: CASSLLTGMNTEAFF